The present T cell receptor beta chain was sequenced within a study of T cells after yellow fever vaccination (dated by TCRdb to between 2018 and 2020). Turning to the overall study: The SMART-Seq v4 Ultra Low Input RNA kit was used to prepare libraries from fractions with low cell numbers. To follow T-cell clones before and after both primary and booster YFV17D yellow fever vaccination, bulk TCR alpha and beta repertoires underwent longitudinal sequencing. Two healthy male donors made up the cohort, one aged 18 to 29 years and the other aged 30 to 39 years. Blood was drawn at multiple timepoints before and after primary and secondary immunization, with bulk PBMC replicates and cell subsets isolated. Study-level results and caveats: Only a couple of donors were included in the study, so the extent to which the findings can be generalized is limited. Most clones expanded after primary vaccination (approximately 95% of CD4 and 70% to 90% of CD8) were re-detected after the booster, suggesting that broad memory maintenance occurred. A small share of clonotypes was detected in both CD4 and CD8 compartments, with the overlap likely arising from convergent recombination. The secondary T-cell response was found to be weaker but faster than the primary response, with a peak reached on day 5 rather than on day 15. Computational filtering was needed because FACS-sorted repertoires could contain abundant contaminating clonotypes from the bulk population.

The sequencer listed for this sample is Illumina NovaSeq 6000. TCR cDNA was made using 5'RACE template switching, a step that added a universal primer site and unique molecular identifiers. cDNA synthesis was primed from both the TCR alpha and TCR beta constant segments. Libraries were amplified in two PCR steps, with sample barcodes and sequencing adapters added in the second step. Libraries were sequenced on Illumina HiSeq 2500 (2x100 bp) or NovaSeq (2x150 bp). In the original analysis: Reads were demultiplexed and collapsed into UMI consensus sequences with MIGEC, and V(D)J alignment was performed with MiXCR. Vaccine-responding clonotypes were defined with edgeR using replicate PBMC samples, requiring FDR below 0.01 and a log2 fold change above 5 up to day 15. Bulk clonotypes were assigned CD4 or CD8 identity according to which sequenced CD4 or CD8 repertoire held them at higher abundance. TCRdb took the public reads, trimmed them with fastp at Q25, ran MiXCR for clone calling and kept in-frame beta chains. Rows with one shared CDR3 protein collapse into an entry with the most common genes and DNA. For this entry, the V and J calls and clone size follow TCRdb and not the study's own pipeline. The sample table shows 150,000 to 200,000 distinct CDR3 sequences, and about 11% are seen once. Roughly a third of the sample goes to the ten largest clones.

The label giving this sample's treatment or condition can be read as: live attenuated yellow fever vaccine strain. A standard Ficoll-Paque protocol was used to isolate PBMCs from peripheral blood. Dynabeads CD4 and CD8 positive selection kits were used to isolate CD4 and CD8 T-cell fractions. TriZol was used to extract RNA from bulk PBMCs, CD4 and CD8 fractions, and dextramer-positive and dextramer-negative fractions. The CDR3 goes from the cysteine to the phenylalanine over 12 residues. Only the CDR3 portion is preserved as DNA: 36 bases, with reading frame beginning at the first base. Based on the germline V gene (reference sequence), the CDR1 and CDR2 sequences are SEHNR and FQNEAQ. Between the V and J ends, shortened by 5 bases and 7 bases respectively, the junction contains 11 bases. A remark on this clonotype: The antigen it binds to is not known. No much larger clonotype is one base removed from it; base qualities were not supplied.

The sequences come from CD8+ T cells sorted from PBMCs, collected 15 days after the yellow fever booster vaccination. This chain is built from TRBV7-9 and TRBJ2-5; tentative D gene TRBD2, with 6 bases matching. The sequence was collected from a man between 18 and 29 years old who received the YFV17D yellow fever vaccine. This receptor has the CDR3 CASSREPGTQYF. At the DNA level, the sequence is TGTGCCAGCAGCCGGGAGCCGGGGACCCAGTACTTC.